A single sample is the source of the 28 T cell receptor beta chains below, sequenced in a study of blood T cell repertoires in COVID-19. This table comes from immunoSEQ multiplex PCR, and its TCRdb copy is limited to in-frame clones, with some not included. The data hold more than 300,000 clones, with around nine tenths observed a single time. The sequencing input was peripheral blood. Receptor source: a woman in her 70s with COVID-19, enrolled during active disease.

This chain joins TRBV7-9 and TRBJ1-1, with no clear D. CDR1 and CDR2 (germline): SEHNR, FQNEAQ (reference sequence). The V gene lost 3 bases and the J gene lost 0 bases, with 8 bases spanning the gap. The CDR3 is 14 residues long. This chain's CDR3 is CASSFSGMNTEAFF. The CDR3 nucleotides are TGTGCCAGCAGCTTTTCAGGTATGAACACTGAAGCTTTCTTT.

The chain recombines TRBV4-1 with TRBJ2-5, with 8 nucleotides matching TRBD2. V dropped 4 bases and J dropped 2; count of bases not matched to a gene: 6. Germline-derived CDR1 and CDR2 are MGHRA and YSYEKL. This CDR3 is 15 amino acids long. CDR3 DNA sequence: TGCGCCAGCAGCCCAGCCGGGACTAGACAAGAGACCCAGTACTTC. Its protein is CASSPAGTRQETQYF.

The chain joins TRBV6-1 to TRBJ1-2, with D uncertain. Trimming left V 0 bases short and J 5 bases short, with 10 bases between. Germline V gene sequence: CDR1 MNHNS, CDR2 SASEGT. The CDR3 covers 14 residues. The DNA for the CDR3 is TGTGCCAGCAGTGAAGCTTACGGCAGGTATGGCTACACCTTC. Amino acids: CASSEAYGRYGYTF.

V is TRBV2 and J is TRBJ2-7; possible D gene TRBD2, 6 bases. V dropped 4 bases and J dropped 0 bases, with 16 bases sitting between them. The CDR3 is 16 amino acids. Germline V CDR1 and CDR2: SNHLY, FYNNEI. CDR3 loop: CASSAVTTGSSYEQYF. The CDR3 DNA reads TGTGCCAGCAGTGCTGTAACTACCGGGAGCTCCTACGAGCAGTACTTC.

The chain combines TRBV18 with TRBJ2-7; 9 nucleotides match TRBD2. CDR3 length: 12 amino acids. Germline CDR1 is KGHSH and CDR2 is LQKENI. V lost 5 bases and J lost 5; bases outside the gene matches: 1. CDR3 DNA: TGTGCCAGCTCAGCGGGGGGGAACGAGCAGTACTTC. Its translation: CASSAGGNEQYF.

This rearrangement joins TRBV4-2 to TRBJ1-4, with D possibly matching TRBD1 (6 bases). Germline V lookup: CDR1 LGHNA, CDR2 YNFKEQ. V lost 0 bases, J lost 6 bases, and 14 bases lay in between. This CDR3 region has 16 residues. CDR3 amino acids: CASSQESGGAYEKLFF. The CDR3 nucleotides are TGTGCCAGCAGCCAAGAATCGGGGGGGGCCTATGAAAAACTGTTTTTT.

The V gene is TRBV24-1, the J gene TRBJ2-1, with 13 bases lining up with TRBD2. J gave up 7 bases and V 4 bases, and 9 bases lay outside the gene matches. The CDR3 consists of 17 residues. Germline V lookup: CDR1 KGHDR, CDR2 SFDVKD. The CDR3 protein is CATSDRLAGGKLNEQFF. The CDR3 nucleotides are TGTGCCACCAGTGACAGACTAGCGGGGGGTAAGTTGAATGAGCAGTTCTTC.

The chain has TRBV5-1 and TRBJ2-3; 9 bases fit TRBD2. The ends lost 0 bases at V and 5 bases at J; junction bases unmatched: 10. Germline assignment: CDR1 SGHRS and CDR2 YFSETQ. The CDR3 loop spans 17 amino acids. As DNA, the CDR3 is TGCGCCAGCAGCTTGGTTCCTAGCGGGGTGTCGGGAGATACGCAGTATTTT. Translated, it gives CASSLVPSGVSGDTQYF. Complete variable domain (other parts from reference TRBV5-1 and TRBJ2-3): KAGVTQTPRYLIKTRGQQVTLSCSPISGHRSVSWYQQTPGQGLQFLFEYFSETQRNKGNFPGRFSGRQFSNSRSEMNVSTLELGDSALYLCASSLVPSGVSGDTQYFGPGTRLTVL.

The rearrangement joins TRBV3-1 (or the pseudogene TRBV3-2) to TRBJ1-2; perhaps TRBD1 as D (6 bases). Germline CDR1 reads LGHDT; CDR2 reads YNNKEL (reference sequence). The CDR3 runs 15 residues. The germline V and J ends were trimmed by 6 bases and 4 bases, with 18 bases remaining between them. As DNA, the CDR3 is TGTGCCAGCAGTCCACAGGGAAGAAGTGGCTATGGCTACACCTTC. This encodes CASSPQGRSGYGYTF.

This chain links TRBV4-2 with TRBJ2-2; TRBD1 matches at 8 bases. V shed 1 base and J 7 bases; nucleotides not matched to a gene: 11. The CDR3 is 17 amino acids. Germline CDR1 is LGHNA and CDR2 is YNFKEQ. DNA for the CDR3: TGTGCCAGCAGCCAAGTCGGAAGCGCAGGGGGCCACGGGGAGCTGTTTTTT. Protein product: CASSQVGSAGGHGELFF.

This clone is a singleton in its sample. J is TRBJ1-1 and V is TRBV27; D unclear. V lost 3 bases and J 1 base, leaving 6 bases between the germline ends. This CDR3 region has 13 residues. The V gene's germline CDR1 is MNHEY and CDR2 SMNVEV (reference sequence). The CDR3 region is CASSFNRNTEAFF. CDR3 DNA sequence: TGTGCCAGCAGTTTTAACAGGAACACTGAAGCTTTCTTT.

This clone was observed a single time. The gene calls are TRBV18 and TRBJ2-5; TRBD1 aligns across 7 bases. The CDR3 contains 15 residues. The V segment lost 3 bases and the J segment 2 bases; nucleotides outside the gene matches: 6. From germline, CDR1 is KGHSH and CDR2 LQKENI. The CDR3 spells CASSPIRGQQETQYF. The CDR3 coding sequence is TGTGCCAGCTCACCCATCCGGGGACAGCAAGAGACCCAGTACTTC.

The V call is TRBV28, the J call TRBJ1-4, with 8 positions matching TRBD1. The length of the CDR3 is 15 residues. Trimming at V came to 5 bases and at J to 8 bases, leaving 10 bases not matched to a gene. CDR1 is MDHEN and CDR2 is SYDVKM in the germline V gene. CDR3 loop: CASSAPGGSWEKLFF. The CDR3 DNA reads TGTGCCAGCAGTGCCCCAGGGGGCTCTTGGGAAAAACTGTTTTTT.

The chain employs TRBV5-8 and TRBJ1-3, with no clear D. This CDR3 is built from 16 residues. Trimming removed 4 bases at V and 0 bases at J, with 14 bases between. Germline V gene sequence: CDR1 SGHTS, CDR2 YDEGEE. CDR3 sequence (DNA): TGTGCCAGCAGCCGCGATGCACCGAACTCTGGAAACACCATATATTTT. Its protein product is CASSRDAPNSGNTIYF.

The chain joins TRBV7-9 to TRBJ2-7; 11 bases align to TRBD1. V lost 5 bases, J lost 7 bases, and 10 bases stayed unmatched. CDR3 length: 15 residues. Germline assignment: CDR1 SEHNR and CDR2 FQNEAQ (reference sequence). CDR3 region: CASSQAGQGAGEQYF. DNA of the CDR3: TGTGCCAGCAGCCAAGCCGGACAGGGGGCTGGAGAGCAGTACTTC.

The chain carries TRBV6-6 and TRBJ1-1; D remains unclear. Germline CDR1 MNHNY, CDR2 SVGAGI (reference sequence). V gave up 6 bases and J gave up 1 base, with 9 bases separating them. This CDR3 is built from 13 residues. The CDR3 loop is CASRELTNTEAFF. The CDR3 coding sequence is TGTGCCAGCAGGGAGTTGACGAACACTGAAGCTTTCTTT.

The chain joins TRBV18 to TRBJ1-2; D is undetermined. The CDR3 is 13 residues long. V was pared by 0 bases and J by 4 bases, with 6 bases between. Germline loops: CDR1 KGHSH, CDR2 LQKENI. As DNA, the CDR3 is TGTGCCAGCTCACCACCGTCCAGCTATGGCTACACCTTC. Its translation is CASSPPSSYGYTF.

The DNA of the CDR3 is TGTGCCAGCAGCTTAGTAGGGGGCCTGGGAGAGCAGTACTTC. This sequence encodes CASSLVGGLGEQYF. The chain employs TRBV7-2 and TRBJ2-7, with 7 nucleotides matching TRBD1. There are 14 residues in the CDR3. Germline CDR1 and CDR2: SGHTA and FQGNSA. V shed 1 base, J shed 7 bases, and the junction held 7 bases outside the gene matches. The full variable domain, its missing parts supplied by reference TRBV7-2 and TRBJ2-7, is GAGVSQSPSNKVTEKGKDVELRCDPISGHTALYWYRQSLGQGLEFLIYFQGNSAPDKSGLPSDRFSAERTGGSVSTLTIQRTQQEDSAVYLCASSLVGGLGEQYFGPGTRLTVT.

The chain combines TRBV9 with TRBJ1-3; D is unclear. Trimming took 0 bases from V and 0 from J, leaving 16 bases between them. The CDR3 runs 18 residues. Germline V CDR1 and CDR2: SGDLS, YYNGEE. CDR3 residues: CASSVGPLMRSSGNTIYF. CDR3 bases: TGTGCCAGCAGCGTAGGCCCCCTCATGAGGAGCTCTGGAAACACCATATATTTT.

At least ten counts were recorded for this clone. The chain uses TRBV7-2 and TRBJ2-7; 14 bases match TRBD2. The CDR3 has 14 residues. CDR1 is SGHTA and CDR2 is FQGNSA in the germline V gene. V dropped 5 bases and J dropped 6; count of bases not matched to a gene: 3. CDR3 sequence reads: CASSKGLAGAEQYF. The CDR3 nucleotides are TGTGCCAGCAGCAAGGGACTAGCGGGGGCCGAGCAGTACTTC.

V usage is TRBV3-1 (or the pseudogene TRBV3-2) and J usage is TRBJ2-7; D might be TRBD1 (5 bases). The V gene lost 4 bases and the J gene lost 3 bases, with 19 bases spanning the gap. Germline CDR1 and CDR2: LGHDT and YNNKEL (reference sequence). This CDR3 region has 16 residues. CDR3 loop: CASSPFREQAIYEQYF. The CDR3 coding sequence is TGTGCCAGCAGCCCCTTTCGTGAACAGGCAATCTACGAGCAGTACTTC.

V gene TRBV24-1 combines with J gene TRBJ1-6, with 11 bases lining up with TRBD1. Germline V gene sequence: CDR1 KGHDR, CDR2 SFDVKD. The CDR3 runs to 15 residues. V shed 10 bases, J shed 7 bases, and the junction held 8 bases outside the gene matches. CDR3 DNA: TGTGCCACAAGGGACAGGGGGTCTCAAAATTCACCCCTCCACTTT. Translating it yields CATRDRGSQNSPLHF.

This chain joins TRBV7-9 and TRBJ1-5; 7 bases fit TRBD1. The CDR3 spans 15 residues. The V segment lost 5 bases and the J segment 2 bases; nucleotides outside the gene matches: 6. Germline values: CDR1 SEHNR, CDR2 FQNEAQ (reference sequence). The CDR3 here is CASSGNQGGNQPQHF. CDR3 sequence (DNA): TGTGCCAGCAGCGGGAATCAGGGGGGCAATCAGCCCCAGCATTTT.

The chain is built from TRBV4-1 and TRBJ1-2; no firm D call. With 5 bases removed from V and 5 bases from J, the gap between germline ends came to 6 bases. The CDR3 has 11 residues. The germline CDR1 and CDR2 sequences are MGHRA and YSYEKL. The CDR3 sequence: CASSYGYGYTF. As DNA, the CDR3 is TGCGCCAGCAGCTACGGGTATGGCTACACCTTC.

The chain couples TRBV28 to TRBJ2-7; D gene ambiguous. This CDR3 is 12 amino acids long. CDR1 is MDHEN, CDR2 SYDVKM, per germline. Trimming took off 3 bases at V and 4 bases at J, with 7 bases between the two ends. The CDR3 sequence: CASSFGEYEQYF. Here the CDR3 DNA reads TGTGCCAGCAGTTTCGGAGAGTACGAGCAGTACTTC.

This sequence joins TRBV2 and TRBJ1-2; 7 nucleotides match TRBD1. CDR1 is SNHLY and CDR2 is FYNNEI in the germline V gene. This CDR3 has 13 residues. With 5 bases clipped from V and 6 bases from J, the junction kept 6 bases outside the gene matches. The CDR3 DNA follows: TGTGCCAGCAGTTTCACAGGGGCCGATGGCTACACCTTC. Amino acids: CASSFTGADGYTF.

The CDR3 reads CAWSPSSFQAQYF. In DNA form, the CDR3 reads TGTGCCTGGAGCCCATCCTCTTTTCAAGCGCAGTACTTC. The chain employs TRBV30 and TRBJ2-7; D unclear. Per the germline V gene, CDR1 is GTSNPN and CDR2 is SVGIG (reference sequence). The ends were cut back, 3 bases at V and 9 bases at J, with 18 bases in the middle. The CDR3 loop spans 13 amino acids.

The chain combines TRBV5-1 with TRBJ1-4, with 7 positions matching TRBD1. Germline CDR1 SGHRS, CDR2 YFSETQ. Losses at the gene ends were 4 bases for V and 4 bases for J; bases not matched to a gene: 7. This CDR3 region has 15 residues. As DNA, the CDR3 is TGCGCCAGCAGCCCGAGACAGGGAGATAATGAAAAACTGTTTTTT. Translating gives CASSPRQGDNEKLFF. The whole variable domain, remainder taken from reference TRBV5-1 and TRBJ1-4, is KAGVTQTPRYLIKTRGQQVTLSCSPISGHRSVSWYQQTPGQGLQFLFEYFSETQRNKGNFPGRFSGRQFSNSRSEMNVSTLELGDSALYLCASSPRQGDNEKLFFGSGTQLSVL.